Below, 3 T cell receptor beta chains from the same sample are listed, as sequenced in a study of T-cell reconstitution after alpha-beta-depleted transplantation in children. The TCRbeta library was prepared with unique molecular identifiers. One entry per CDR3 protein results from TCRdb running MiXCR on the PCR reads. Of fewer than 350,000 distinct CDR3 sequences listed, 11% are singletons. The specimen was peripheral blood, collected 180 days after TCRalphabeta/CD19-depleted stem cell transplant. The source is a male patient aged 2-9 years who had a stem cell transplant for chronic granulomatous disease, so the T cells may come from the graft donor.

This clonotype was found many times. The rearrangement uses TRBV10-3 and TRBJ2-1; perhaps TRBD2 as D (5 bases). With 2 bases removed from V and 6 bases from J, the gap between germline ends came to 8 bases. Germline values: CDR1 ENHRY, CDR2 SYGVKD. This CDR3 spans 13 amino acids. In DNA, the CDR3 is TGTGCCATCAGTGAGCCAACTAGCAATGAGCAGTTCTTC. It specifies CAISEPTSNEQFF.

This clonotype has only a few counts. This chain uses TRBV2 with TRBJ2-2, with D unresolved. The CDR3 loop spans 13 amino acids. Germline V gene sequence: CDR1 SNHLY, CDR2 FYNNEI. Deletions cut 2 bases from V and 6 bases from J, with 7 bases between. The CDR3 here is CASSEIRAGELFF. The CDR3 region has the DNA TGTGCCAGCAGTGAAATAAGGGCCGGGGAGCTGTTTTTT.

Ten or more counts support this clonotype. This chain joins TRBV28 and TRBJ2-3; 9 bases agree with TRBD2. The junction had 2 bases not matched to a gene; V was cut back by 2 bases and J by 2 bases. CDR3 length equals 15 residues. Per the germline V gene, CDR1 is MDHEN and CDR2 is SYDVKM. DNA for the CDR3: TGTGCCAGCAGTTTAAGCGGGAGGAACACAGATACGCAGTATTTT. Its protein product is CASSLSGRNTDTQYF.